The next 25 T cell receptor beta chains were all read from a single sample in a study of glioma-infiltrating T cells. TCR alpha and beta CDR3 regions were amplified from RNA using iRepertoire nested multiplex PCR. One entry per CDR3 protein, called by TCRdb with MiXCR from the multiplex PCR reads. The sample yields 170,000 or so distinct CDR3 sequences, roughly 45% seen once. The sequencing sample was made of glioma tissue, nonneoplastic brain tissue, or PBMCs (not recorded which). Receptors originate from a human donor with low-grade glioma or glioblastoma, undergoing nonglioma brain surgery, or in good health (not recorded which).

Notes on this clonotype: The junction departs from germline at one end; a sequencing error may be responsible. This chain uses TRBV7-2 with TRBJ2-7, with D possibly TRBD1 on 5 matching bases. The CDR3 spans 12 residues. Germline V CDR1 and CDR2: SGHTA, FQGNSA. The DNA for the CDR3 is TGCGCCAGCAGCCAAGGGGATGACGAGCAGTACTTC. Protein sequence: CASSQGDDEQYF.

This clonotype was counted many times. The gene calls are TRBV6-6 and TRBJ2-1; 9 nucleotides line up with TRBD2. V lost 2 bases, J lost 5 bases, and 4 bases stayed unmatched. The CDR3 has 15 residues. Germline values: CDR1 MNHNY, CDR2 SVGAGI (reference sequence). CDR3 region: CASSYVAGGNNEQFF. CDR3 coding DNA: TGTGCCAGCAGTTACGTGGCGGGAGGGAACAATGAGCAGTTCTTC.

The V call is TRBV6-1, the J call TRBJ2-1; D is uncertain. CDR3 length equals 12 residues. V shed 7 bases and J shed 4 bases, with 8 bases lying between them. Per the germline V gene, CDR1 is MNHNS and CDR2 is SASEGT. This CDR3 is CASISGYNEQFF. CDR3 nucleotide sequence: TGTGCCAGCATTTCAGGATACAATGAGCAGTTCTTC.

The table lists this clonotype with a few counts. CDR3: CASSEGGGGGNTEAFF. CDR3 sequence (DNA): TGTGCCAGCAGTGAAGGGGGTGGAGGGGGGAACACTGAAGCTTTCTTT. The rearrangement joins TRBV2 to TRBJ1-1, with D maybe TRBD1 (6 bases). CDR1 is SNHLY and CDR2 is FYNNEI in the germline V gene. The CDR3 consists of 16 residues. V lost 1 base and J 1 base, leaving 13 bases between the germline ends.

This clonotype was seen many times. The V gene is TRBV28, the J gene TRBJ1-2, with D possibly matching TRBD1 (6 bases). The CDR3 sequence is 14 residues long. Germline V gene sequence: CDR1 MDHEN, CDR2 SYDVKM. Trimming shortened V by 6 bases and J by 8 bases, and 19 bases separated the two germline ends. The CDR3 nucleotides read TGTGCCAGCAGCATGGACAGTGTCGTGTGGGGCTACACCTTC. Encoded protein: CASSMDSVVWGYTF.

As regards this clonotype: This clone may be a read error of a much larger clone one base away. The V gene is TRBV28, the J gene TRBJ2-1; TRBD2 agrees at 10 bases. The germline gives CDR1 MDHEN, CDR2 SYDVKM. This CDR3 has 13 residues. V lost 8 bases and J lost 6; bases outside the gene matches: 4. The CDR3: CASGTSEPNEQFF. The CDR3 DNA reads TGTGCCAGCGGGACTAGCGAACCCAATGAGCAGTTCTTC. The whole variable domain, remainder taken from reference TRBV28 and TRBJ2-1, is DVKVTQSSRYLVKRTGEKVFLECVQDMDHENMFWYRQDPGLGLRLIYFSYDVKMKEKGDIPEGYSVSREKKERFSLILESASTNQTSMYLCASGTSEPNEQFFGPGTRLTVL.

CDR3 in amino acids: CSVDGQGASSYEQYF. The CDR3 bases are TGCAGCGTTGATGGGCAGGGGGCTAGTTCGTACGAGCAGTACTTC. V is TRBV29-1 and J is TRBJ2-7, with 8 bases that match TRBD1. With V trimmed by 3 bases and J by 4 bases, 11 bases remained unmatched. CDR1 and CDR2 from the germline V gene are SQVTM and ANQGSEA. The CDR3 loop spans 15 amino acids.

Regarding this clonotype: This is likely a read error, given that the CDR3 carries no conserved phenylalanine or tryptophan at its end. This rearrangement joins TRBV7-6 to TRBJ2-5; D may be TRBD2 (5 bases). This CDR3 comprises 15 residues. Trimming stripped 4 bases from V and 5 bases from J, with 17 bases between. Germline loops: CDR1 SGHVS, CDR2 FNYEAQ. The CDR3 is CASSSAGSLKETQYL. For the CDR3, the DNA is TGTGCCAGCAGCTCTGCGGGCTCCCTCAAGGAGACCCAGTACTTA.

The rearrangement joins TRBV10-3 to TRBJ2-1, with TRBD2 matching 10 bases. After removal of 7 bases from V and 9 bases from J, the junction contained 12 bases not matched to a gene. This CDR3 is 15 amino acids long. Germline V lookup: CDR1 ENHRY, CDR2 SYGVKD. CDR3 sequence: CAIMPLAGAQGEQFF. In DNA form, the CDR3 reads TGTGCCATCATGCCGCTAGCGGGAGCCCAGGGTGAGCAGTTCTTC.

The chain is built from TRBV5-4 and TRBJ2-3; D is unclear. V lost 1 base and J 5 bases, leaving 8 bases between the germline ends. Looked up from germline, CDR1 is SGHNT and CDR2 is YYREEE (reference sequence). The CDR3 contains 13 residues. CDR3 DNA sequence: TGTGCCAGCAGCTTGAACTCCCGAGATACGCAGTATTTT. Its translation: CASSLNSRDTQYF. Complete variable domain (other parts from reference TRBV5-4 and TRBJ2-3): ETGVTQSPTHLIKTRGQQVTLRCSSQSGHNTVSWYQQALGQGPQFIFQYYREEENGRGNFPPRFSGLQFPNYSSELNVNALELDDSALYLCASSLNSRDTQYFGPGTRLTVL.

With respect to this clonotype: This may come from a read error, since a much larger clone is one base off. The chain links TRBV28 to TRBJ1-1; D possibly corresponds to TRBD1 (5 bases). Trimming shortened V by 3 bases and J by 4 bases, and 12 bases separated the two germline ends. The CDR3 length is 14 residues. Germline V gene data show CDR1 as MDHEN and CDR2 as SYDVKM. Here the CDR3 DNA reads TGTGCCAGCAGTTTGGGGGGGACGAGCACTGAAGCTTTCTTT. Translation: CASSLGGTSTEAFF.

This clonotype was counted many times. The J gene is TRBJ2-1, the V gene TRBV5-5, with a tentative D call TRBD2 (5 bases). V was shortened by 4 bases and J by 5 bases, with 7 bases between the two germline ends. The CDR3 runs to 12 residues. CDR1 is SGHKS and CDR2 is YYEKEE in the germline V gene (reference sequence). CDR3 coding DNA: TGTGCCAGCAGCAAACTAGACAATGAGCAGTTCTTC. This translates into CASSKLDNEQFF.

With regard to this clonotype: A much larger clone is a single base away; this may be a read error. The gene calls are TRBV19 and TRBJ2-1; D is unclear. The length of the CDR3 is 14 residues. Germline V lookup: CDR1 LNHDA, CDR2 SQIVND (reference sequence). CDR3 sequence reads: CASSRGDSRHEQLF. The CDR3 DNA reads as TGTGCCAGTAGCAGAGGAGATTCGAGGCATGAGCAGCTCTTC.

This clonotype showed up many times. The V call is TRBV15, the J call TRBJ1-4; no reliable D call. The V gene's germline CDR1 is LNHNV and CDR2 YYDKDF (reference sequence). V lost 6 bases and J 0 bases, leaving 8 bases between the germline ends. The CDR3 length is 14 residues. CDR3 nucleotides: TGTGCCACCAGTTTGGACGCAACTAATGAAAAACTGTTTTTT. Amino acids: CATSLDATNEKLFF.

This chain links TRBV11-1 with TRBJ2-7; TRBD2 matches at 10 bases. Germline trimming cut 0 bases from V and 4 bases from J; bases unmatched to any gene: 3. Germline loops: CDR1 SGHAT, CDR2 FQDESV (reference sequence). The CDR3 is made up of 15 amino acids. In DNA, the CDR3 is TGTGCCAGCAGCTTAGCCCCTAGCGGGAGTTACGAGCAGTACTTC. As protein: CASSLAPSGSYEQYF.

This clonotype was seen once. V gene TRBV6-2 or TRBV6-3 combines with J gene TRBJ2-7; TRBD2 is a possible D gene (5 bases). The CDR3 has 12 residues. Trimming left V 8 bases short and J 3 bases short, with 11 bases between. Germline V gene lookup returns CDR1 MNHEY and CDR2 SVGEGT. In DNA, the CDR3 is TGTGCCAGCCGGCCGGGGAGCTACGAGCAGTACTTC. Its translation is CASRPGSYEQYF.

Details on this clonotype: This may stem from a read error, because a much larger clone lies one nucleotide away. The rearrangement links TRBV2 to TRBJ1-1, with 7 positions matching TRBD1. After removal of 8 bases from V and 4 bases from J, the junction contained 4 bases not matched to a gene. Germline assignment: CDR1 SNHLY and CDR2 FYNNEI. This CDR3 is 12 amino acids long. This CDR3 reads CASFQGGTEAFF. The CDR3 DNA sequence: TGTGCCAGCTTCCAGGGGGGCACTGAAGCTTTCTTT.

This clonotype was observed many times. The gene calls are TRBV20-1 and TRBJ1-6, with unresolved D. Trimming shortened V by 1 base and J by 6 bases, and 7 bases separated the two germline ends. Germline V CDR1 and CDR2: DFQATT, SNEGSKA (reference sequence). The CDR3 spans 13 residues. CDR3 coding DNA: TGCAGTGCTAGAGGGCAGACTAATTCACCCCTCCACTTT. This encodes CSARGQTNSPLHF.

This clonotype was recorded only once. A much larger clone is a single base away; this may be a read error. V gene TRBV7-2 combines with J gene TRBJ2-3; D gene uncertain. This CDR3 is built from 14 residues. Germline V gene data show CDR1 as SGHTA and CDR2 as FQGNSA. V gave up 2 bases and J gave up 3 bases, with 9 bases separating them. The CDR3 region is CASSLNLGTDTQYF. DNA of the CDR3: TGTGCCAGCAGCTTAAACCTAGGGACAGATACGCAGTATTTT.

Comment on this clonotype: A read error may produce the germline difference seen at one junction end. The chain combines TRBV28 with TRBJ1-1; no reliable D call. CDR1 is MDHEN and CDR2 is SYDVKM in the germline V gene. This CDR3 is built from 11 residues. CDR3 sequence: CASSSQYEDLF. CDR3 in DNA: TGTGCCAGCAGTTCGCAGTATGAAGATTTATTT.

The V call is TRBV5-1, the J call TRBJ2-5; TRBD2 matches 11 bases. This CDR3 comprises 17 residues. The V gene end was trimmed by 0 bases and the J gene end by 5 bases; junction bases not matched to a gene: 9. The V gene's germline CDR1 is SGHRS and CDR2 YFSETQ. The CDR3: CASSLVLAGGAGETQYF. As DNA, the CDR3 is TGCGCCAGCAGCTTGGTCCTAGCGGGAGGCGCGGGGGAGACCCAGTACTTC.

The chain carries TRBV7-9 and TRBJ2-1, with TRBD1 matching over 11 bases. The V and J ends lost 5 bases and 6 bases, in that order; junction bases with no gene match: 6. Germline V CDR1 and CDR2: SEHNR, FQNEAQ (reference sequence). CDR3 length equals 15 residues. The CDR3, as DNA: TGTGCCAGCAGCAAGGACAGGGGGCACCCCAATGAGCAGTTCTTC. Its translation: CASSKDRGHPNEQFF.

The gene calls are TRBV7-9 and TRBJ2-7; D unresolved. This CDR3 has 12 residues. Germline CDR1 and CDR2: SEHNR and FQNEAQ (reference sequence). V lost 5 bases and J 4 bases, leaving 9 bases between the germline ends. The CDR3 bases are TGTGCCAGCAGCCTCCAAAGATACGAGCAGTACTTC. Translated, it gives CASSLQRYEQYF.

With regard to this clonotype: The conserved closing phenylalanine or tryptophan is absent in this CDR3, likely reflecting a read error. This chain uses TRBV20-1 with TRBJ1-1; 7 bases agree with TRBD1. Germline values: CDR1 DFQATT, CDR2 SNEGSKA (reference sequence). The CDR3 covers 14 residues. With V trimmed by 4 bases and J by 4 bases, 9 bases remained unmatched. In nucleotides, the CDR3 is TGCAGTGCTATGACAGGGTTGTTGACCACTGAAGCTTTCTCT. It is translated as CSAMTGLLTTEAFS.

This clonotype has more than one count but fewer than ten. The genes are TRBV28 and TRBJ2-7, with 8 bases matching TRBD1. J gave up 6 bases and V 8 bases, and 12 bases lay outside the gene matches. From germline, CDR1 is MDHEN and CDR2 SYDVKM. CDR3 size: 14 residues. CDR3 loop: CASSGWTGYAEQYF. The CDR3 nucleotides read TGTGCCAGCTCCGGATGGACAGGGTACGCCGAGCAGTACTTC.